This TCR beta chain was recorded in a study of identical twins. Whole-study findings and limits: Models underestimated how often monozygotic twins shared out-of-frame TCR alpha.

Details on this clonotype: What it binds is not known.

The CDR3 is 16 residues long. Germline V gene sequence: CDR1 MNHEY, CDR2 SVGAGI. The V end was cut by 0 bases, the J end by 3 bases, with 14 bases between. Via MiXCR, TCRdb re-called the 5' RACE reads, giving one row per CDR3 protein. The table lists approximately 240,000 distinct CDR3 sequences, over 13% of them singletons. The sample consisted of memory (CD45RO+) T cells sorted from blood. The chain is built from TRBV6-5 and TRBJ1-2, with D possibly matching TRBD1 (5 bases). The TCR sequence derives from a woman aged 18-29 years in good health. The CDR3 here is CASSYSGAGNYYGYTF. The CDR3 bases are TGTGCCAGCAGTTACTCAGGGGCGGGCAACTACTATGGCTACACCTTC.